This TCR beta chain comes out of a study of shared clonotypes between healthy human individuals. Study as a whole: The donors, a couple of women and a few men, were aged 18 to 49. General observations from the study: Generation probabilities of non-shared clonotypes were lower (relative to those shared by all four donors). Shared across several donors were roughly 5.3% of the naive CD4 clonotypes.

A word on this clone: The antigen remains unidentified.

Here immunoSEQ multiplex PCR was the method, and the copy in TCRdb shows in-frame clones only, minus some. The sample holds about 1.1 million clones, 75% to 80% seen once. The germline CDR1 and CDR2 sequences are LNHNV and YYDKDF (reference sequence). V was pared by 0 bases and J by 5 bases, with 12 bases of the junction left unmatched. The CDR3 extends over 17 amino acids. Donors, without exception, were Caucasian adults residing in Nashville, Tennessee. The V call is TRBV15, the J call TRBJ2-7; 8 bases align to TRBD1. The clonotype originates from a man aged 18 to 30 in good health. Some clones in this sample may be carry-over from other donors' samples. Material: memory CD4+ T cells from PBMCs. Subset defined: CD45RA-negative fraction. Written as DNA, the CDR3 is TGTGCCACCAGCAGAGAACTAAACAGGGGGACGGGGAACGAGCAGTACTTC. Its protein is CATSRELNRGTGNEQYF.